Here is one T cell receptor beta chain with its context. Its antigen is as yet unknown. Amplification used 60 Vbeta primers and 13 Jbeta primers. Clones were read by immunoSEQ multiplex PCR, and TCRdb kept only the in-frame ones, dropping some. The table has under 200,000 clones, roughly 70% seen once. The data belong to a study of cytomegalovirus exposure and HLA in healthy donors. The study, taken as a whole, reports: Reportedly, fewer N-insertions than the approximately 680-donor mean appeared in an Asian-associated ancestry cluster in a later analysis.

The CDR3 extends over 13 amino acids. J gave up 10 bases and V 3 bases, and 7 bases lay outside the gene matches. CDR1 and CDR2 (germline): LNHDA, SQIVND (reference sequence). The clonotype comes from a woman aged 18 to 35 in good health and CMV-seropositive. Material: PBMCs. The J gene is TRBJ1-1, the V gene TRBV19; 8 positions agree with TRBD1. The CDR3 reads CASSMAGRGRAFF. The CDR3 DNA reads TGTGCCAGTAGTATGGCGGGCAGGGGGCGAGCTTTCTTT.